This TCR beta chain was observed in a study of T cells in localized non-small cell lung cancer. Only in-frame clones appear in the TCRdb table, and some are missing; sequencing was by immunoSEQ multiplex PCR. The sample holds roughly 4,500 clones, about 21% seen once. The CDR3 is 14 residues long. Trimming left V 5 bases short and J 7 bases short, with 15 bases between. CDR1 is MNHGY and CDR2 is SAAAGT in the germline V gene. The V call is TRBV6-8, the J call TRBJ2-1; possibly TRBD2 for D (5 bases). The sample consisted of lung tumor tissue, taken before any cancer treatment. The sequence came from a female donor aged 60 or older with stage I lung adenocarcinoma. The CDR3 DNA reads TGTGCCAGCAGTGCGGGCCAAACATGGAATGAGCAGTTCTTC. Translation: CASSAGQTWNEQFF.